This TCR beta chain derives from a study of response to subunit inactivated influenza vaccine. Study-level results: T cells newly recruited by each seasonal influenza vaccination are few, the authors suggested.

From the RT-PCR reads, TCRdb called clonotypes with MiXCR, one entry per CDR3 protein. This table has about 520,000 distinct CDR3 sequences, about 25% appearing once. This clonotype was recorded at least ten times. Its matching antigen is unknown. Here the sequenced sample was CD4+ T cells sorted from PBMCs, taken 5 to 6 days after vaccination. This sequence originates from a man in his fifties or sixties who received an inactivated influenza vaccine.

The CDR3 bases are TGTGCCAGCAGTTACCATGGGGGGACTAATGAAAAACTGTTTTTT. Protein: CASSYHGGTNEKLFF. V usage is TRBV6-5 and J usage is TRBJ1-4, with D possibly TRBD1 on 5 matching bases. In germline, CDR1 is MNHEY, CDR2 SVGAGI. The V end was cut by 2 bases, the J end by 2 bases, with 9 bases between. The CDR3 is 15 amino acids.